This T cell receptor beta chain stems from a study of blood T cell repertoires in COVID-19 (dated by TCRdb to the early 2020s). In terms of the full investigation: Samples covering the acute and convalescent phases of COVID-19 were provided by collaborators in the United States, Italy and Spain. The prospective study material was composed of cDNA or gDNA derived from T cells, B-cell-depleted T cells, or PBMCs. The dataset comprised deeply sampled blood TCRbeta repertoires from subjects exposed to, actively infected with, or recovered from COVID-19. The repertoires were released in a freely available public database meant as a resource for research on the immune response to SARS-CoV-2. Samples were obtained from the ongoing ImmuneRACE study (first 160 participants) and from some 1,300 subjects provided by 6 global collaborators. Nearly every sample came with metadata listing a de-identified subject ID, COVID-19 status, age in years and sex. Where HLA class I and class II types were available, the types were taken from metadata supplied by the sample provider, not from assay-based typing. Results the study describes overall, beyond this receptor: The amount of clinical and demographic metadata varied by source and participant and was provided uncurated.

The immunoSEQ Assay, a bias-controlled multiplex PCR, was used to amplify TCRbeta CDR3 regions from genomic DNA. The authors processed their data as follows. The number of nucleated cells in each sample was estimated by amplification of reference gene primers within the assay. Sequence reads were collapsed and filtered to measure the absolute abundance of every unique TCRbeta CDR3 rearrangement. For each sample, productive Simpson clonality was calculated as the square root of Simpson's diversity index across productive rearrangements. As stored in TCRdb, this immuneACCESS dataset retains in-frame rearrangements with V and J assigned. A fraction of the clones does not appear; measured against another copy, unresolved V genes explain less than half of the discrepancy, and the remainder lacks a known reason. V, J and clone size are those of that table, while D and trimming were read from the DNA. The sample yields about 130,000 clones; approximately 90% were counted once. 10% of the sample is held by the ten biggest clonotypes.

Whole blood was collected in K2EDTA tubes by collaborating institutions according to the institutions' own protocols. Collaborator samples were shipped for TCRbeta analysis as frozen whole blood, isolated PBMCs, or DNA extracted from either sample type. A remark on this clone: Its antigen has not been determined. No base quality information exists; no much larger clone differs at one position.

The specimen sequenced was peripheral blood. The clonotype was recovered from a man in his fifties or sixties with acute or convalescent COVID-19.

The DNA is TGTGCCAGCAGCGGGACTCTGACAGATACGCAGTATTTT. Translation gives CASSGTLTDTQYF. Recombination connected TRBV9 to TRBJ2-3, and the D gene may be TRBD2, 5 bases matching. The germline V gene provides CDR1 SGDLS and CDR2 YYNGEE. The CDR3 runs 13 amino acids, cysteine and phenylalanine included. Left in the record is the CDR3 DNA by itself, 39 bases read in frame from the first base. Deletion took 3 bases off V and 3 bases off J, with a span of 8 bases between the germline ends.